This TCR beta chain was found in a study of blood T cell repertoires in COVID-19. The table came from immunoSEQ multiplex PCR; TCRdb's copy has only in-frame clones and leaves some out. The repertoire holds around 470,000 clones, approximately 92% seen once, with around 0.92% in the top ten. Sequencing was carried out using peripheral blood. The clonotype comes from a man in his late teens or twenties with COVID-19, enrolled during active disease.

CDR3 amino acids: CASSQEGSTEAFF. CDR3 in DNA: TGCGCCAGCAGCCAAGAAGGGAGCACTGAAGCTTTCTTT. The chain links TRBV4-1 to TRBJ1-1; D is ambiguous. Trimming stripped 0 bases from V and 4 bases from J, with 6 bases between. The CDR3 has 13 residues. CDR1 MGHRA and CDR2 YSYEKL come from the germline V gene.